This T cell receptor beta chain appears in the sequencing data of a study of cytomegalovirus exposure and HLA in healthy donors. Notes on the study in general: The study flagged about 160 TCR beta chains as cytomegalovirus-associated. It was likely that a cluster of highly shared sequence variants was a sequencing artifact.

As concerns this clone: Its antigen is as yet unknown.

The CDR3 totals 13 residues. CDR1 SGHAT and CDR2 FQDESV come from the germline V gene (reference sequence). V dropped 6 bases and J dropped 1 base, with 9 bases sitting between them. PCR amplification relied on 60 Vbeta primers (plus 13 Jbeta primers). Profiling relied on immunoSEQ multiplex PCR, and the TCRdb table lists in-frame clones only, not all of them. The sample yields some 130,000 clones, almost 85% seen once. The source is a boy younger than 10 in good health and CMV-seronegative. This chain links TRBV11-1 with TRBJ1-1; D may be TRBD1 (5 bases). Specimen: PBMCs. The CDR3 bases are TGTGCCAGCAGTTTCGACAGGAACACTGAAGCTTTCTTT. Protein product: CASSFDRNTEAFF. Drawing the rest from reference TRBV11-1 and TRBJ1-1, the complete variable domain is EAEVAQSPRYKITEKSQAVAFWCDPISGHATLYWYRQILGQGPELLVQFQDESVVDDSQLPKDRFSAERLKGVDSTLKIQPAELGDSAMYLCASSFDRNTEAFFGQGTRLTVV.